This is a list of T cell receptor beta chains from one sample in a study of Ad26.COV2.S vaccination and SARS-CoV-2 variants. TCRdb's table, derived via immunoSEQ multiplex PCR, lists solely in-frame clones and lacks some. The data show a few hundred thousand clones, 83% seen once. This specimen consisted of peripheral blood, obtained in a trial of Ad26.COV2.S vaccine versus placebo. The receptors shown here come from a person aged 18-65 years who received the Ad26.COV2.S COVID-19 vaccine or a placebo. The CDR3 runs from the conserved cysteine through the conserved F or W. Each record gives: clone size, J gene, D gene, CDR3 length, V gene, CDR3 protein, CDR3 DNA. D genes are given only for firm matches. Only some rows state a clone size, as once, few, many or a class for expanded clones.

clone_size: NA
j_call: TRBJ2-7
d_call: TRBD2
cdr3_length: 14
v_call: TRBV6-6
cdr3_aa: CADPWRGGTYEQYF
cdr3_nt: TGTGCCGACCCCTGGCGGGGGGGAACTTACGAGCAGTACTTC

clone_size: few
j_call: TRBJ2-2
d_call: NA
cdr3_length: 18
v_call: TRBV24-1
cdr3_aa: CATSDPSRGGDSTGELFF
cdr3_nt: TGTGCCACCAGTGACCCCTCCCGTGGGGGCGATAGCACCGGGGAGCTGTTTTTT

clone_size: NA
j_call: TRBJ1-2
d_call: TRBD1
cdr3_length: 16
v_call: TRBV14
cdr3_aa: CASSRWTGNTNYGYTF
cdr3_nt: TGTGCCAGCAGCCGATGGACAGGCAACACGAACTATGGCTACACCTTC

clone_size: NA
j_call: TRBJ1-1
d_call: NA
cdr3_length: 13
v_call: TRBV3-1/TRBV3-2
cdr3_aa: CASSPLTGKGAFF
cdr3_nt: TGTGCCAGCAGCCCCCTAACAGGGAAAGGGGCTTTCTTT

clone_size: NA
j_call: TRBJ2-1
d_call: NA
cdr3_length: 14
v_call: TRBV7-3
cdr3_aa: CASSLTNPPDEQFF
cdr3_nt: TGTGCCAGCAGCTTAACCAACCCGCCCGATGAGCAGTTCTTC

clone_size: NA
j_call: TRBJ2-7
d_call: TRBD2
cdr3_length: 15
v_call: TRBV25-1
cdr3_aa: CASSGTSGMSYEQYF
cdr3_nt: TGTGCCAGCAGTGGGACTAGCGGGATGTCCTACGAGCAGTACTTC

clone_size: NA
j_call: TRBJ2-3
d_call: NA
cdr3_length: 16
v_call: TRBV5-4
cdr3_aa: CASSSDSGGYTDTQYF
cdr3_nt: TGTGCCAGCAGCTCTGACTCCGGGGGATACACAGATACGCAGTATTTT

clone_size: NA
j_call: TRBJ2-3
d_call: TRBD1
cdr3_length: 15
v_call: TRBV6-5
cdr3_aa: CASRADRAPTDTQYF
cdr3_nt: TGTGCCAGCAGAGCAGACAGGGCCCCCACAGATACGCAGTATTTT

clone_size: NA
j_call: TRBJ2-2
d_call: NA
cdr3_length: 15
v_call: TRBV24-1
cdr3_aa: CATSDIEGYTGELFF
cdr3_nt: TGTGCCACCAGTGATATTGAAGGTTACACCGGGGAGCTGTTTTTT

clone_size: NA
j_call: TRBJ1-5
d_call: NA
cdr3_length: 16
v_call: TRBV19
cdr3_aa: CASSTGVTARNQPQHF
cdr3_nt: TGTGCCAGTAGTACAGGGGTTACAGCTCGCAATCAGCCCCAGCATTTT

clone_size: NA
j_call: TRBJ2-7
d_call: NA
cdr3_length: 14
v_call: TRBV18
cdr3_aa: CASSLAAQTYEQYF
cdr3_nt: TGTGCCAGCTCACTAGCGGCCCAGACGTACGAGCAGTACTTC

clone_size: NA
j_call: TRBJ1-6
d_call: NA
cdr3_length: 11
v_call: TRBV23-1
cdr3_aa: CASSQNSPLHF
cdr3_nt: TGCGCCAGCAGTCAAAATTCACCCCTCCACTTT

clone_size: NA
j_call: TRBJ2-7
d_call: NA
cdr3_length: 12
v_call: TRBV9
cdr3_aa: CASSGAGDEQYF
cdr3_nt: TGTGCCAGCAGCGGGGCCGGCGACGAGCAGTACTTC

clone_size: NA
j_call: TRBJ1-2
d_call: NA
cdr3_length: 14
v_call: TRBV6-5
cdr3_aa: CASSTQRGYYGYTF
cdr3_nt: TGTGCCAGCAGTACCCAACGGGGGTACTATGGCTACACCTTC

clone_size: NA
j_call: TRBJ2-3
d_call: NA
cdr3_length: 12
v_call: TRBV2
cdr3_aa: CASSEFGDTQYF
cdr3_nt: TGTGCCAGCAGTGAATTCGGCGATACGCAGTATTTT

clone_size: NA
j_call: TRBJ2-5
d_call: TRBD2
cdr3_length: 12
v_call: TRBV14
cdr3_aa: CASKAWEGTQYF
cdr3_nt: TGTGCCAGCAAAGCCTGGGAGGGGACCCAGTACTTC

clone_size: NA
j_call: TRBJ1-1
d_call: NA
cdr3_length: 14
v_call: TRBV19
cdr3_aa: CASIRVGQQSEAFF
cdr3_nt: TGTGCCAGTATTAGGGTGGGCCAACAGTCTGAAGCTTTCTTT

clone_size: NA
j_call: TRBJ2-3
d_call: NA
cdr3_length: 14
v_call: TRBV7-9
cdr3_aa: CASSFLEGLTRQYF
cdr3_nt: TGTGCCAGCAGCTTCCTTGAAGGGCTAACTAGGCAGTATTTT

clone_size: NA
j_call: TRBJ2-7
d_call: TRBD1
cdr3_length: 14
v_call: TRBV13
cdr3_aa: CASSSTGGGYEQYF
cdr3_nt: TGTGCCAGCAGCTCCACAGGGGGAGGCTACGAGCAGTACTTC

clone_size: NA
j_call: TRBJ1-5
d_call: NA
cdr3_length: 13
v_call: TRBV6-5
cdr3_aa: CATALSLNQPQHF
cdr3_nt: TGTGCCACAGCATTATCCCTGAATCAGCCCCAGCATTTT

clone_size: few
j_call: TRBJ2-3
d_call: NA
cdr3_length: 14
v_call: TRBV9
cdr3_aa: CASSVAGAKGTQYF
cdr3_nt: TGTGCCAGCAGCGTAGCGGGGGCAAAGGGAACGCAGTATTTT

clone_size: NA
j_call: TRBJ2-7
d_call: TRBD1
cdr3_length: 16
v_call: TRBV15
cdr3_aa: CATSRDRMGQSYEQYF
cdr3_nt: TGTGCCACCAGCAGAGATCGGATGGGACAGTCCTACGAGCAGTACTTC

clone_size: once
j_call: TRBJ1-2
d_call: NA
cdr3_length: 13
v_call: TRBV5-1
cdr3_aa: CASSLERAYGYTF
cdr3_nt: TGCGCCAGCAGCTTGGAGCGGGCCTATGGCTACACCTTC

clone_size: NA
j_call: TRBJ2-2
d_call: NA
cdr3_length: 13
v_call: TRBV12-3/TRBV12-4
cdr3_aa: CASSPEGTGELFF
cdr3_nt: TGTGCCAGCAGTCCAGAGGGCACCGGGGAGCTGTTTTTT

clone_size: NA
j_call: TRBJ2-1
d_call: NA
cdr3_length: 13
v_call: TRBV7-9
cdr3_aa: CASRARQGNEQFF
cdr3_nt: TGTGCCAGCAGGGCCCGGCAGGGCAATGAGCAGTTCTTC

clone_size: NA
j_call: TRBJ1-5
d_call: NA
cdr3_length: 12
v_call: TRBV7-2
cdr3_aa: CASSLDYQPQHF
cdr3_nt: TGTGCCAGCAGCTTAGATTATCAGCCCCAGCATTTT

clone_size: NA
j_call: TRBJ2-3
d_call: NA
cdr3_length: 14
v_call: TRBV18
cdr3_aa: CASSPSTRTDTQYF
cdr3_nt: TGTGCCAGCTCACCAAGCACCCGGACAGATACGCAGTATTTT

clone_size: once
j_call: TRBJ1-1
d_call: TRBD1
cdr3_length: 14
v_call: TRBV4-1
cdr3_aa: CASSLRQGNTEAFF
cdr3_nt: TGCGCCAGCAGCCTCCGACAGGGGAACACTGAAGCTTTCTTT

clone_size: NA
j_call: TRBJ1-5
d_call: NA
cdr3_length: 13
v_call: TRBV6-1
cdr3_aa: CASSPRENQPQHF
cdr3_nt: TGTGCCAGCAGTCCCAGGGAGAATCAGCCCCAGCATTTT

clone_size: NA
j_call: TRBJ1-2
d_call: NA
cdr3_length: 16
v_call: TRBV2
cdr3_aa: CASSEKARDYVYGYTF
cdr3_nt: TGTGCCAGCAGTGAAAAGGCCAGGGATTATGTCTATGGCTACACCTTC

clone_size: NA
j_call: TRBJ2-7
d_call: NA
cdr3_length: 13
v_call: TRBV9
cdr3_aa: CASSVSLSYEQYF
cdr3_nt: TGTGCCAGCAGCGTTAGCCTCTCCTACGAGCAGTACTTC

clone_size: NA
j_call: TRBJ1-4
d_call: TRBD1
cdr3_length: 18
v_call: TRBV4-1
cdr3_aa: CASSQVRTGIATNEKLFF
cdr3_nt: TGCGCCAGCAGCCAAGTACGGACAGGGATTGCAACTAATGAAAAACTGTTTTTT

clone_size: NA
j_call: TRBJ1-2
d_call: NA
cdr3_length: 14
v_call: TRBV19
cdr3_aa: CASSLLGGDAGYTF
cdr3_nt: TGTGCCAGTAGTCTCCTCGGGGGGGACGCTGGCTACACCTTC

clone_size: NA
j_call: TRBJ1-1
d_call: NA
cdr3_length: 12
v_call: TRBV24-1
cdr3_aa: CATSDLRGEAFF
cdr3_nt: TGTGCCACCAGTGATTTAAGAGGGGAGGCTTTCTTT

clone_size: NA
j_call: TRBJ2-6
d_call: NA
cdr3_length: 16
v_call: TRBV9
cdr3_aa: CASSVDVMPGANVLTF
cdr3_nt: TGTGCCAGCAGCGTAGATGTCATGCCTGGGGCCAACGTCCTGACTTTC

clone_size: few
j_call: TRBJ1-1
d_call: NA
cdr3_length: 13
v_call: TRBV6-5
cdr3_aa: CASSYSRGTEAFF
cdr3_nt: TGTGCCAGCAGTTACTCGAGGGGCACTGAAGCTTTCTTT

clone_size: NA
j_call: TRBJ1-1
d_call: NA
cdr3_length: 12
v_call: TRBV3-1/TRBV3-2
cdr3_aa: CASSRANTEAFF
cdr3_nt: TGTGCCAGCAGCCGGGCGAACACTGAAGCTTTCTTT

clone_size: once
j_call: TRBJ1-2
d_call: NA
cdr3_length: 14
v_call: TRBV27
cdr3_aa: CASRPQGINYGYTF
cdr3_nt: TGTGCCAGCAGGCCACAGGGAATTAACTATGGCTACACCTTC

clone_size: NA
j_call: TRBJ2-2
d_call: NA
cdr3_length: 15
v_call: TRBV6-5
cdr3_aa: CASSSLRVRSGELFF
cdr3_nt: TGTGCCAGCAGTAGTTTACGCGTTAGATCCGGGGAGCTGTTTTTT

clone_size: NA
j_call: TRBJ2-7
d_call: NA
cdr3_length: 15
v_call: TRBV11-2
cdr3_aa: CASSTLDRRHPEQYF
cdr3_nt: TGTGCCAGCAGCACCCTGGACCGACGCCACCCCGAGCAGTACTTC

clone_size: NA
j_call: TRBJ2-3
d_call: NA
cdr3_length: 13
v_call: TRBV10-1
cdr3_aa: CASSEGLKDTQYF
cdr3_nt: TGCGCCAGCAGTGAGGGGCTGAAAGATACGCAGTATTTT

clone_size: NA
j_call: TRBJ2-1
d_call: NA
cdr3_length: 14
v_call: TRBV12-5
cdr3_aa: CASGLGLVANEQFF
cdr3_nt: TGTGCTAGTGGTTTGGGACTAGTTGCCAATGAGCAGTTCTTC

clone_size: NA
j_call: TRBJ1-2
d_call: TRBD1
cdr3_length: 14
v_call: TRBV19
cdr3_aa: CASSMGQGGVGYTF
cdr3_nt: TGTGCCAGTAGTATGGGACAGGGAGGCGTTGGCTACACCTTC

clone_size: NA
j_call: TRBJ2-7
d_call: NA
cdr3_length: 14
v_call: TRBV27
cdr3_aa: CASSFGASGMEQYF
cdr3_nt: TGTGCCAGCAGTTTTGGGGCCTCAGGGATGGAGCAGTACTTC

clone_size: NA
j_call: TRBJ1-2
d_call: NA
cdr3_length: 17
v_call: TRBV9
cdr3_aa: CASSVGGSGPYNYGYTF
cdr3_nt: TGTGCCAGCAGCGTAGGTGGTAGCGGACCCTACAACTATGGCTACACCTTC

clone_size: NA
j_call: TRBJ2-3
d_call: NA
cdr3_length: 14
v_call: TRBV5-1
cdr3_aa: CASSLEPLPDTQYF
cdr3_nt: TGCGCCAGCAGCTTGGAACCCCTTCCGGATACGCAGTATTTT

clone_size: NA
j_call: TRBJ2-3
d_call: NA
cdr3_length: 15
v_call: TRBV9
cdr3_aa: CASSVSGTFTDTQYF
cdr3_nt: TGTGCCAGCAGCGTCTCAGGGACTTTCACAGATACGCAGTATTTT

clone_size: NA
j_call: TRBJ2-7
d_call: TRBD1
cdr3_length: 14
v_call: TRBV27
cdr3_aa: CASSDRALGYEQYF
cdr3_nt: TGTGCCAGCAGTGACAGGGCCCTGGGCTACGAGCAGTACTTC